Listed below are T cell receptor beta chains from one sample, sequenced in a study of siplizumab effects on memory and regulatory T cells. Libraries were prepared by immunoSEQ multiplex PCR; TCRdb keeps only in-frame clonotypes and omits some of them. The sample shows about 50,000 clones, about 93% of them seen only once. Sequencing was done on a sample of CD8+ T cells sorted from blood. These receptor sequences come from a human donor in good health. The CDR3 runs from the conserved cysteine through the conserved F or W. D genes are given only for firm matches. Clone size is shown for a subset of rows, as once, few, many or a class of expanded clone.

>TRBJ2-5|.|TRBV21-1|.
CASRTPSETVRFGRETQYF
TGTGCCAGCAGGACACCCTCAGAGACAGTTCGGTTTGGTAGAGAGACCCAGTACTTC
>TRBJ1-2|.|TRBV9|TRBD1
CASSVDYIGDRGNGYTF
TGTGCCAGCAGCGTAGACTATATTGGGGACAGGGGAAATGGCTACACCTTC
>TRBJ1-2|.|TRBV5-3|TRBD1
CARSLWLGGADYGYTF
TGTGCCAGAAGCTTGTGGCTAGGGGGCGCGGACTATGGCTACACCTTC
>TRBJ2-4|.|TRBV9|.
CASRRARGKNIQYF
TGTGCCAGCAGGAGGGCGCGTGGCAAAAACATTCAGTACTTC
>TRBJ2-7|.|TRBV19|.
CASSKIVGHEQYF
TGTGCCAGTAGTAAAATAGTTGGGCACGAGCAGTACTTC
>TRBJ1-2|.|TRBV7-9|.
CASSAGTVTGGYTF
TGTGCCAGCAGCGCGGGGACGGTCACGGGTGGCTACACCTTC
>TRBJ2-7|.|TRBV30|.
CAWTRSGVYYEQYF
TGTGCCTGGACCCGTTCGGGGGTTTACTACGAGCAGTACTTC
>TRBJ2-7|once|TRBV10-2|.
CASSDSGSSYEQYF
TGCGCCAGCAGTGATTCAGGGAGTTCCTACGAGCAGTACTTC
>TRBJ2-7|once|TRBV6-1|.
CASSEGTNYEQYF
TGTGCCAGCAGTGAAGGTACGAACTACGAGCAGTACTTC
>TRBJ1-1|.|TRBV30|TRBD1
CAWSTETGALMNTEAFF
TGTGCCTGGAGTACCGAGACAGGGGCCCTCATGAACACTGAAGCTTTCTTT
>TRBJ2-3|.|TRBV27|.
CASSLIPKASTDTQYF
TGTGCCAGCAGTTTAATACCCAAGGCATCCACAGATACGCAGTATTTT
>TRBJ2-7|.|TRBV7-2|.
CASSFRGAYEQYF
TGTGCCAGCAGCTTCAGGGGCGCATACGAGCAGTACTTC
>TRBJ2-3|.|TRBV5-6|.
CASSSPDGASTDTQYF
TGTGCCAGCAGCTCCCCGGACGGCGCTAGCACAGATACGCAGTATTTT
>TRBJ1-2|.|TRBV7-3|.
CASSPGFNYGYTF
TGTGCCAGCAGCCCAGGATTTAACTATGGCTACACCTTC
>TRBJ2-7|.|TRBV13|.
CASSAYGGRAEQYF
TGTGCCAGCAGCGCCTATGGAGGCAGGGCCGAGCAGTACTTC
>TRBJ2-6|.|TRBV9|.
CASSVPPGELGSGANVLTF
TGTGCCAGCAGCGTACCCCCCGGGGAATTGGGCTCTGGGGCCAACGTCCTGACTTTC
>TRBJ1-1|.|TRBV21-1|.
CASTRHVGEAFF
TGTGCCAGCACCAGACACGTGGGTGAAGCTTTCTTT
>TRBJ2-5|.|TRBV4-1|TRBD2
CASSQYVGLAGEAQYF
TGCGCCAGCAGCCAATATGTAGGACTAGCGGGAGAGGCCCAGTACTTC
>TRBJ2-3|.|TRBV7-6|TRBD2
CASSLGGREEFTDTQYF
TGTGCCAGCAGCTTAGGAGGGCGGGAGGAATTCACAGATACGCAGTATTTT
>TRBJ2-7|.|TRBV2|TRBD2
CASTASGYSYEQYF
TGTGCCAGCACTGCTAGCGGTTACTCCTACGAGCAGTACTTC
>TRBJ2-2|.|TRBV5-1|.
CASSLGQGELFF
TGCGCCAGCAGCTTGGGACAGGGGGAGCTGTTTTTT
>TRBJ2-7|.|TRBV28|.
CASSFILGAAKSSYEQYF
TGTGCCAGCAGTTTTATTTTAGGGGCGGCAAAAAGCTCCTACGAGCAGTACTTC
>TRBJ2-7|.|TRBV5-6|.
CASSLGNGHEQYF
TGTGCCAGCAGCTTGGGAAATGGTCACGAGCAGTACTTC
>TRBJ2-3|.|TRBV6-4|TRBD2
CASSEASGSTDTQYF
TGTGCCAGCAGTGAAGCTAGCGGGAGCACAGATACGCAGTATTTT
>TRBJ2-2|.|TRBV5-4|.
CASSAYWGNTGELFF
TGTGCCAGCAGCGCGTATTGGGGGAACACCGGGGAGCTGTTTTTT
>TRBJ2-3|.|TRBV4-1|TRBD1
CASSQEQDRTSRGTDTQYF
TGCGCCAGCAGCCAAGAACAGGACAGGACCTCCAGGGGTACAGATACGCAGTATTTT
>TRBJ2-3|.|TRBV18|.
CASSPPLADTQYF
TGTGCCAGCTCACCACCCTTGGCAGATACGCAGTATTTT
>TRBJ2-2|.|TRBV7-3|.
CASSLSPNTGELFF
TGTGCCAGCAGCTTAAGTCCCAACACCGGGGAGCTGTTTTTT
>TRBJ2-7|.|TRBV27|.
CASSWSGAYEQYF
TGTGCCAGCAGTTGGTCAGGGGCCTACGAGCAGTACTTC
>TRBJ2-7|once|TRBV4-1|.
CASSQSPGGSYEQYF
TGCGCCAGCAGCCAGAGTCCAGGCGGCTCCTACGAGCAGTACTTC
>TRBJ1-5|.|TRBV15|.
CATSRDRGGDQPQHF
TGTGCCACCAGCAGAGATCGAGGAGGCGATCAGCCCCAGCATTTT
>TRBJ2-7|.|TRBV29-1|.
CSATGHRTYEQYF
TGCAGCGCAACCGGGCACCGTACCTACGAGCAGTACTTC
>TRBJ2-3|few|TRBV9|TRBD2
CASSVLAGPTDTQYF
TGTGCCAGCAGCGTTTTAGCGGGACCCACAGATACGCAGTATTTT
>TRBJ2-2|.|TRBV9|.
CASSVGGTGELFF
TGTGCCAGCAGCGTCGGAGGCACCGGGGAGCTGTTTTTT
>TRBJ1-2|.|TRBV2|.
CASRDAQGPYGYTF
TGTGCCAGCAGGGATGCACAGGGACCATATGGCTACACCTTC
>TRBJ1-1|once|TRBV27|.
CASSFSVNTEAFF
TGTGCCAGCAGTTTCTCCGTCAACACTGAAGCTTTCTTT
>TRBJ2-2|few|TRBV4-2|.
CASSFVSGTNTGELFF
TGTGCCAGCAGCTTCGTCAGCGGAACGAACACCGGGGAGCTGTTTTTT
>TRBJ2-1|.|TRBV7-3|TRBD2
CASSLTAGAFYNEQFF
TGTGCCAGCAGCTTAACGGCGGGAGCGTTTTACAATGAGCAGTTCTTC
>TRBJ2-1|.|TRBV11-3|.
CASSWMVRDEQFF
TGTGCCAGCAGCTGGATGGTTCGGGATGAGCAGTTCTTC
>TRBJ2-7|once|TRBV29-1|.
CSVEDPSGRYEQYF
TGCAGCGTTGAAGATCCGTCGGGACGCTACGAGCAGTACTTC
>TRBJ1-4|.|TRBV4-1|.
CASSQVFRGATNEKLFF
TGCGCCAGCAGCCAAGTATTCCGGGGAGCAACTAATGAAAAACTGTTTTTT
>TRBJ1-1|.|TRBV27|TRBD1
CASGSRDRGLNTEAFF
TGTGCCAGCGGGTCCCGGGACAGGGGGCTGAACACTGAAGCTTTCTTT
>TRBJ1-1|.|TRBV2|.
CASSDGLNTEAFF
TGTGCCAGCAGTGATGGACTGAACACTGAAGCTTTCTTT
>TRBJ2-7|.|TRBV6-5|TRBD2
CASYSGSSYEQYF
TGTGCCAGTTATAGCGGGAGCAGCTACGAGCAGTACTTC
>TRBJ1-4|.|TRBV27|TRBD1
CASTGTGIGEKLFF
TGTGCCAGCACAGGGACAGGGATAGGAGAAAAACTGTTTTTT
>TRBJ2-1|.|TRBV7-7|.
CASSFGINNEQFF
TGTGCCAGCAGCTTCGGGATCAACAATGAGCAGTTCTTC
>TRBJ2-3|.|TRBV29-1|.
CSVEENEVGYTDTQYF
TGCAGCGTTGAAGAGAACGAAGTCGGCTACACAGATACGCAGTATTTT
>TRBJ1-1|.|TRBV15|.
CATSSQHQGRNTEAFF
TGTGCCACCAGCAGCCAACACCAGGGGAGGAACACTGAAGCTTTCTTT
>TRBJ2-2|once|TRBV4-1|TRBD1
CASSLRTGEEAGELFF
TGCGCCAGCAGTCTCAGGACAGGGGAAGAGGCCGGGGAGCTGTTTTTT
>TRBJ2-7|.|TRBV19|.
CASSAQARAYEQYF
TGTGCCAGTAGTGCACAGGCTAGAGCTTACGAGCAGTACTTC
>TRBJ1-1|.|TRBV7-9|.
CASSLEPEAFF
TGTGCCAGCAGCTTAGAGCCTGAAGCTTTCTTT
>TRBJ2-5|.|TRBV6-1|TRBD2
CASSEAPSGQETQYF
TGTGCCAGCAGTGAAGCGCCTAGCGGGCAAGAGACCCAGTACTTC
>TRBJ2-7|.|TRBV5-5|.
CASSTHSGTYEQYF
TGTGCCAGCAGCACTCACAGCGGTACCTACGAGCAGTACTTC
>TRBJ2-3|.|TRBV7-8|.
CASSPGAYSDTQYF
TGTGCCAGCAGCCCAGGTGCCTATTCGGATACGCAGTATTTT